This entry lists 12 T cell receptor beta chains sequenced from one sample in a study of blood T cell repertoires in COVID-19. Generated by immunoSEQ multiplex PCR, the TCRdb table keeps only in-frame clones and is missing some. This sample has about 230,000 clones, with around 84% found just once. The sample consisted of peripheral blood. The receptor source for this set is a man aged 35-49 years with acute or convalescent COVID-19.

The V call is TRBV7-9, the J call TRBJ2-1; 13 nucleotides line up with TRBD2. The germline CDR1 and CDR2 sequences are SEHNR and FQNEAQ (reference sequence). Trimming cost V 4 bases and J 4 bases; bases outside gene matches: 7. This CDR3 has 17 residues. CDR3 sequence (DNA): TGTGCCAGCAGCTACACTAGCGGGGGGGCCGTATACAATGAGCAGTTCTTC. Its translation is CASSYTSGGAVYNEQFF. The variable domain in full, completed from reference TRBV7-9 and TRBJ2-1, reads DTGVSQNPRHKITKRGQNVTFRCDPISEHNRLYWYRQTLGQGPEFLTYFQNEAQLEKSRLLSDRFSAERPKGSFSTLEIQRTEQGDSAMYLCASSYTSGGAVYNEQFFGPGTRLTVL.

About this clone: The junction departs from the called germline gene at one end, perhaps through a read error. CDR3 sequence (DNA): TGTGCCAGCAGCATGCGCAGGGGCCCCGAGGAGTACTTC. This sequence encodes CASSMRRGPEEYF. V is TRBV5-5 and J is TRBJ2-7; perhaps TRBD1 as D (6 bases). In germline, CDR1 is SGHKS, CDR2 YYEKEE (reference sequence). This CDR3 comprises 13 residues.

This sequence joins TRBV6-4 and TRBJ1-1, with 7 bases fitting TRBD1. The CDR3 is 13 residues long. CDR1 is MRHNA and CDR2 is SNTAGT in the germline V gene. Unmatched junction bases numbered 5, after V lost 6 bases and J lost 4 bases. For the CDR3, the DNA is TGTGCCAGCAGGAAGGGGGCCTCCACTGAAGCTTTCTTT. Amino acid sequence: CASRKGASTEAFF.

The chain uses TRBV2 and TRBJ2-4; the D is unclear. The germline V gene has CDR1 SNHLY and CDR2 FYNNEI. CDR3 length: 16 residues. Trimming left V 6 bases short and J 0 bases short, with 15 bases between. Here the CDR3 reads CASSYDFRLAKNIQYF. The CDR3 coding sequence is TGTGCCAGCAGCTATGACTTTCGCCTAGCCAAAAACATTCAGTACTTC. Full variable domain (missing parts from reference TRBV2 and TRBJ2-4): EPEVTQTPSHQVTQMGQEVILRCVPISNHLYFYWYRQILGQKVEFLVSFYNNEISEKSEIFDDQFSVERPDGSNFTLKIRSTKLEDSAMYFCASSYDFRLAKNIQYFGAGTRLSVL.

The CDR3, as DNA: TGTGCCAGCAGCCAGGGGGCCCGGGAGCTGTTTTTT. The encoded protein is CASSQGARELFF. This chain links TRBV5-4 with TRBJ2-2; 8 nucleotides line up with TRBD1. The ends lost 4 bases at V and 9 bases at J; junction bases unmatched: 2. The CDR3 is 12 amino acids. The V gene's germline CDR1 is SGHNT and CDR2 YYREEE (reference sequence). Complete variable domain (other parts from reference TRBV5-4 and TRBJ2-2): ETGVTQSPTHLIKTRGQQVTLRCSSQSGHNTVSWYQQALGQGPQFIFQYYREEENGRGNFPPRFSGLQFPNYSSELNVNALELDDSALYLCASSQGARELFFGEGSRLTVL.

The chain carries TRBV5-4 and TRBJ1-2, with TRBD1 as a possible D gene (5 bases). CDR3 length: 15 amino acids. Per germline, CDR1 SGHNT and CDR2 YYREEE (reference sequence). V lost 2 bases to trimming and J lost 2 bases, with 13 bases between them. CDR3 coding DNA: TGTGCCAGCAGCTTAGGACAACTTGGGAACTATGGCTACACCTTC. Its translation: CASSLGQLGNYGYTF.

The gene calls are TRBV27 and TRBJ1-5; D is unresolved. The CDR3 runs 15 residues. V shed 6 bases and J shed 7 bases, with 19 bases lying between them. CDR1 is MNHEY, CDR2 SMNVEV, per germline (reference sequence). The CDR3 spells CASSPRLGGKQPQHF. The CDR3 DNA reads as TGTGCCAGCAGCCCAAGACTGGGAGGGAAGCAGCCCCAGCATTTT.

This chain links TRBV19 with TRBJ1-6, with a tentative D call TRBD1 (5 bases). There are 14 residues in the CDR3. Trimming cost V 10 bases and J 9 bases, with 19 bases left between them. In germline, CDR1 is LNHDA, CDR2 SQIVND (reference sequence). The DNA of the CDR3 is TGTGCCACCCAATCCGGGGGAACAATTTCACCCCTCCACTTT. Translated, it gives CATQSGGTISPLHF.

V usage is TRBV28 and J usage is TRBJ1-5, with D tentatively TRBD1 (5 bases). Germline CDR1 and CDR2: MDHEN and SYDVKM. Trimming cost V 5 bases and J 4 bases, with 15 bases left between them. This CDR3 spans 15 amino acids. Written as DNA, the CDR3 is TGTGCCAGCAGTCCGGGGGGACCGGGGAATCAGCCCCAGCATTTT. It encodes CASSPGGPGNQPQHF.

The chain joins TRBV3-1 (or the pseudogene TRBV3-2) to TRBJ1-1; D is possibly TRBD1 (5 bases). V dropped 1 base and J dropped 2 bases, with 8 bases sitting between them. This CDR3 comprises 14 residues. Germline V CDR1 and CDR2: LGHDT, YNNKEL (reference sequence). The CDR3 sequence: CASSQGQINTEAFF. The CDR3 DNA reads TGTGCCAGCAGCCAAGGACAGATAAACACTGAAGCTTTCTTT.

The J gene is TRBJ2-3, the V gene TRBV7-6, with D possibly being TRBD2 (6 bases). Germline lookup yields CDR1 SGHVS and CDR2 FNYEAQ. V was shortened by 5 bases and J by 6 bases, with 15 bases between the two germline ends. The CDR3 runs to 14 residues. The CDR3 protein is CASSQPGGMDTQYF. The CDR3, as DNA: TGTGCCAGCAGCCAACCAGGCGGGATGGATACGCAGTATTTT.

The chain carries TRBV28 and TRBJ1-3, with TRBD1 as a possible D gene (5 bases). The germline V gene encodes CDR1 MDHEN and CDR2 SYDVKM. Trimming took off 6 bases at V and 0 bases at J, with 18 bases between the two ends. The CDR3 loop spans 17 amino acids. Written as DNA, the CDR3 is TGTGCCAGCAGCTCATTAGGCAGGGATGTCTCTGGAAACACCATATATTTT. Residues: CASSSLGRDVSGNTIYF.